This paragraph reports one T cell receptor (beta chain). This receptor's antigen is unknown. No per-base quality is available; no much larger clone lies one base away. The data were obtained in a study of CD8+ T cells in alopecia areata (dated by TCRdb to the late 2010s). In the study overall: The study used high-throughput TCRbeta sequencing to examine T cell clonal expansion in alopecia areata, in both the C3H/HeJ mouse model and human patients. Human TCRbeta sequencing covered scalp tissue and sorted CD4+ and CD8+ peripheral blood T cells from patchy and totalis/universalis alopecia areata patients and healthy controls. TCRbeta CDR3 regions were amplified by immunoSEQ multiplex PCR using 35 Vbeta forward and 13 Jbeta reverse primers. The RNA source kit depended on sample type: the PAXgene miRNA kit for fixed scalp, the miRNeasy kit for PBMCs, and the RNeasy kit for mouse skin. Scalp clonality was compared among normal scalp (n=4), patchy alopecia areata scalp (n=8), and alopecia totalis/universalis scalp (n=8). What the authors observed across the whole study: TCR sequences shared between patients were less clear than in mice, possibly partly because of HLA diversity in the patient population. Resident alphabeta T cells in normal human skin are also sequenced, complicating scalp TCR repertoire analysis, unlike mouse skin dominated by gammadelta T cells. Compared with normal scalp, lesional scalp, particularly in alopecia totalis/universalis, had higher clonality and more expanded CD8+ clones, which suggests antigenic drive.

Libraries were prepared through the immunoSEQ multiplex PCR assay. For TCR sequencing, RNA was extracted from every sample and reverse transcribed into cDNA to serve as template. First-strand cDNA was synthesized with SuperScript III using a 2:1 mix of oligo-dT and random hexamers. A synthetic immune receptor repertoire was used to assess amplification bias, and residual bias was removed computationally. From the authors' description of their analysis: Raw reads were preprocessed to remove errors, and CDR3 was defined according to IMGT conventions as the region from the conserved cysteine to phenylalanine. Clonality was computed by normalizing Shannon entropy by log2 of the number of productive unique TCRs and subtracting the result from 1. Whether each scalp clone was CD4 or CD8 was inferred by checking scalp TCRbeta sequences against the CD4 and CD8 repertoires from sorted blood. Entries here come from immuneACCESS through TCRdb and include only in-frame sequences with V and J called. Some clones fail to appear in such tables; in the studies checked, an unresolved V gene covers under half of the shortfall, and the cause of the remainder is unknown. The D gene and trimming were derived from the DNA, and the V and J assignments and clone size from that table. The sample table lists more than 95,000 clones, around 64% of them with a count of one. 2.8% of the sample is taken by the ten largest.

PBMCs were separated by density centrifugation and stained for CD3, CD4 and CD8, after which CD4+ and CD8+ T cells were sorted on a FACSAria. Scalp biopsies and blood samples were obtained from unaffected controls. The CDR3 goes from the cysteine to the phenylalanine over 14 residues. The CDR3 DNA has 42 bases and is translated from base 1. The germline V gene sets CDR1 to SGHTA and CDR2 to FQGNSA. V sheds 4 bases and J sheds 6 bases, leaving 15 bases between their ends. The chain is encoded by TRBV7-2 joined to TRBJ1-1; the D gene is perhaps TRBD1, from 6 matching bases. This receptor was obtained from a human donor in good health. The sample taken for sequencing was CD4+ T cells sorted from blood. The DNA is TGTGCCAGCAGCTGGAGGGGGGCAGGGTCTGAAGCTTTCTTT. This codes for CASSWRGAGSEAFF.